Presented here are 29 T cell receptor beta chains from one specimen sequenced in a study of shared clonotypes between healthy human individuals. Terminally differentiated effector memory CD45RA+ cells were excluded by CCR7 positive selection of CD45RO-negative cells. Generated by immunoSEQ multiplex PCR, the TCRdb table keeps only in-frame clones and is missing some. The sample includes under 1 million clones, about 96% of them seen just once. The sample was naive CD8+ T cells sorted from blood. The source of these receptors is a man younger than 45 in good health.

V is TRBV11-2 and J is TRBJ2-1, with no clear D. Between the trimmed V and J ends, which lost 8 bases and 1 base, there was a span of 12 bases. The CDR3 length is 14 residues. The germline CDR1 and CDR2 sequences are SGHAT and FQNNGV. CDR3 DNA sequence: TGTGCCAGCTTAAGCCTTGAGTCCTACAATGAGCAGTTCTTC. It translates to CASLSLESYNEQFF.

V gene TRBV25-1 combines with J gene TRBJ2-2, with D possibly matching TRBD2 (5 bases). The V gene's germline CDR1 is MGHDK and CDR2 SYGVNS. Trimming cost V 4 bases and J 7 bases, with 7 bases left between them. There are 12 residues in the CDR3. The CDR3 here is CASSGGGGELFF. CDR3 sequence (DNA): TGTGCCAGCAGTGGTGGAGGCGGGGAGCTGTTTTTT.

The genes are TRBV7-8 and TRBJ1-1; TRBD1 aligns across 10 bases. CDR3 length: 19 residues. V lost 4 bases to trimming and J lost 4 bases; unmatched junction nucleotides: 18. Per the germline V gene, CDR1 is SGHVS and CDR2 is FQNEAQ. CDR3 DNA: TGTGCCAGCAGCTCAAATTCACTGGACAGGGGGTTATTGGGCACTGAAGCTTTCTTT. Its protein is CASSSNSLDRGLLGTEAFF.

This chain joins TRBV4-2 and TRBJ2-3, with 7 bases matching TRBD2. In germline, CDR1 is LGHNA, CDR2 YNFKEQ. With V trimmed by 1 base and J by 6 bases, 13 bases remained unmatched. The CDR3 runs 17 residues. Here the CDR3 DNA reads TGTGCCAGCAGCCAAGGGGCTAGCGGTCCATCGGGGGATACGCAGTATTTT. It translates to CASSQGASGPSGDTQYF.

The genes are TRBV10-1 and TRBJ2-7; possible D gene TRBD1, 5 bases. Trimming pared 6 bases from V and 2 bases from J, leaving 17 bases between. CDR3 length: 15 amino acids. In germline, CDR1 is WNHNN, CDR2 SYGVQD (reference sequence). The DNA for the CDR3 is TGCGCCAGCAGCGAGACAGCTATCGACGCCTACGAGCAGTACTTC. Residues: CASSETAIDAYEQYF.

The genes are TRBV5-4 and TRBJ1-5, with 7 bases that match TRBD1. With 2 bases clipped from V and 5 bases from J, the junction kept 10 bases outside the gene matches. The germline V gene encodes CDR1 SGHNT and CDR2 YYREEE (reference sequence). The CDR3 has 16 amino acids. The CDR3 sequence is CASSFLQGKDYQPQHF. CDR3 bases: TGTGCCAGCAGCTTTCTACAGGGGAAGGATTATCAGCCCCAGCATTTT.

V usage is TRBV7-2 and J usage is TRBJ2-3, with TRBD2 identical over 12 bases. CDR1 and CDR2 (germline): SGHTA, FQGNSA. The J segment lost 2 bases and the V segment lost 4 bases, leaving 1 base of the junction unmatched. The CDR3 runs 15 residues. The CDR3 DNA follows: TGTGCCAGCAGCTGGACTAGCGGGGCCACAGATACGCAGTATTTT. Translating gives CASSWTSGATDTQYF. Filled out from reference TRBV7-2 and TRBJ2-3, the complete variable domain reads GAGVSQSPSNKVTEKGKDVELRCDPISGHTALYWYRQSLGQGLEFLIYFQGNSAPDKSGLPSDRFSAERTGGSVSTLTIQRTQQEDSAVYLCASSWTSGATDTQYFGPGTRLTVL.

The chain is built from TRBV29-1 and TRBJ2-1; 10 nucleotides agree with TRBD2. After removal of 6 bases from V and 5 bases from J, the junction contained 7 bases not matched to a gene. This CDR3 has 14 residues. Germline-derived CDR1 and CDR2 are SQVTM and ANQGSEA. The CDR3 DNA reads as TGCAGCGTAAACAACCTAGCGGGAGACAATGAGCAGTTCTTC. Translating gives CSVNNLAGDNEQFF.

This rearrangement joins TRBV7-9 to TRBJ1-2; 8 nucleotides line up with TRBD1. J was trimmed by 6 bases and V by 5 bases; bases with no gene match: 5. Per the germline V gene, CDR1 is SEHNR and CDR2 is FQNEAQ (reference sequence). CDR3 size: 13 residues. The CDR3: CASSPDREDGYTF. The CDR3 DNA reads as TGTGCCAGCAGCCCGGACAGGGAGGATGGCTACACCTTC. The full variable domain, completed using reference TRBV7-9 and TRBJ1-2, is DTGVSQNPRHKITKRGQNVTFRCDPISEHNRLYWYRQTLGQGPEFLTYFQNEAQLEKSRLLSDRFSAERPKGSFSTLEIQRTEQGDSAMYLCASSPDREDGYTFGSGTRLTVV.

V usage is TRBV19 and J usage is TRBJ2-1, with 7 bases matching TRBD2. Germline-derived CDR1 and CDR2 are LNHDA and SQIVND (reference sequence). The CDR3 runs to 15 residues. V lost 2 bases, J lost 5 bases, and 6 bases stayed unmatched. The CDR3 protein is CASSILASGNNEQFF. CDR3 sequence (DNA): TGTGCCAGTAGTATATTGGCTAGCGGAAACAATGAGCAGTTCTTC.

The CDR3 coding sequence is TGTGCCAGTAGTATCAAAGAAACCTACAATGAGCAGTTCTTC. Protein product: CASSIKETYNEQFF. V gene TRBV19 combines with J gene TRBJ2-1; D is undetermined. The V and J ends lost 3 bases and 2 bases respectively, with 8 bases between them. The CDR3 sequence is 14 residues long. Germline CDR1 reads LNHDA; CDR2 reads SQIVND (reference sequence).

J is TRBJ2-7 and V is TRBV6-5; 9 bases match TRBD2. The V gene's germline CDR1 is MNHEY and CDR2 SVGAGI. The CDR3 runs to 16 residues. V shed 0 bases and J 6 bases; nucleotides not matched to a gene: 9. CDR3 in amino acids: CASSYSLDLAGSEQYF. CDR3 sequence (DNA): TGTGCCAGCAGTTACTCCCTTGACCTAGCGGGAAGCGAGCAGTACTTC.

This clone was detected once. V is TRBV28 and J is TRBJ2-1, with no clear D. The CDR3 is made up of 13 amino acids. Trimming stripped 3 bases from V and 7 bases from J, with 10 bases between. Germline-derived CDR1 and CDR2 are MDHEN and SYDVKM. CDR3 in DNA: TGTGCCAGCAGTTTTCGTCTAGGGAATGAGCAGTTCTTC. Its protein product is CASSFRLGNEQFF.

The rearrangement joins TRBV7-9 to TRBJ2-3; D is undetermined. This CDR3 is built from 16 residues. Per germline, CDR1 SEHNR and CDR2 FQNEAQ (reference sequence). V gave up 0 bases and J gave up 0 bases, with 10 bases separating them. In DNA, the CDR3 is TGTGCCAGCAGCTTAGCGCCGAGTCCTAGCACAGATACGCAGTATTTT. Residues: CASSLAPSPSTDTQYF.

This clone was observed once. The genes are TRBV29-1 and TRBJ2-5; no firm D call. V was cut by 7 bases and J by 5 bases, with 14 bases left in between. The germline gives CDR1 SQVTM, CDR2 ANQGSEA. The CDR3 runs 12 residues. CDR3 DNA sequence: TGCAGCGGGACCCATGTAGGGGAGACCCAGTACTTC. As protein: CSGTHVGETQYF.

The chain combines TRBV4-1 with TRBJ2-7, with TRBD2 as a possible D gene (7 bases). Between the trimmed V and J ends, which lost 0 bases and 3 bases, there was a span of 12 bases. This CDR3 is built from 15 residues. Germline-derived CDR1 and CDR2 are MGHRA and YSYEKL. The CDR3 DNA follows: TGCGCCAGCAGCCAAGATAAGGGGGGGTACTACGAGCAGTACTTC. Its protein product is CASSQDKGGYYEQYF.

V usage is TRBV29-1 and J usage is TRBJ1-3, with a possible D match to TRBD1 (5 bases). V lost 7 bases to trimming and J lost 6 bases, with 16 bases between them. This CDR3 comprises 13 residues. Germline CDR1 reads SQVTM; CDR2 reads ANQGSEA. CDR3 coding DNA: TGCAGCGCATCCGACAGTACGCAAAACACCATATATTTT. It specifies CSASDSTQNTIYF.

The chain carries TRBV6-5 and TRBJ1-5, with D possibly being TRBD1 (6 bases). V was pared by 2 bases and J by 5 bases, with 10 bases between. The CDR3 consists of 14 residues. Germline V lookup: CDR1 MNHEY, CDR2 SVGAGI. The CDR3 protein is CASSYRGSDQPQHF. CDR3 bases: TGTGCCAGCAGTTACAGGGGGTCGGATCAGCCCCAGCATTTT.

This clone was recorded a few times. DNA for the CDR3: TGTGCCAGCGCGACTAGTCCCACCGGGGAGCTGTTTTTT. Protein product: CASATSPTGELFF. The J gene is TRBJ2-2, the V gene TRBV6-6, with D possibly being TRBD2 (6 bases). The germline V and J ends were trimmed by 8 bases and 4 bases, with 11 bases remaining between them. The CDR3 sequence is 13 residues long. Germline CDR1 is MNHNY and CDR2 is SVGAGI (reference sequence).

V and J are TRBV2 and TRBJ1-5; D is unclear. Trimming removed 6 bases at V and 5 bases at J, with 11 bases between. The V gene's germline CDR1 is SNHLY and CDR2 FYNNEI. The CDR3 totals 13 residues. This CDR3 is CASRTILDQPQHF. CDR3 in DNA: TGTGCCAGCAGAACGATACTTGATCAGCCCCAGCATTTT.

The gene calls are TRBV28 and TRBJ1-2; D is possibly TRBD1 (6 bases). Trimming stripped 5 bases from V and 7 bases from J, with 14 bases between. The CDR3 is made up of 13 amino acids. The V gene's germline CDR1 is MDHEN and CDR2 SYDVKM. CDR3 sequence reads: CASSPDSYGGYTF. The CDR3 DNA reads TGTGCCAGCAGTCCGGACAGCTACGGTGGCTACACCTTC.

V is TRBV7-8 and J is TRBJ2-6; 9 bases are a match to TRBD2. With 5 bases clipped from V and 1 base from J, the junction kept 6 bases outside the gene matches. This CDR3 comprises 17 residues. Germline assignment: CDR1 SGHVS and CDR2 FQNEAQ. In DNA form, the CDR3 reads TGTGCCAGCAGCCTAGGGACTAGCAAGTCTGGGGCCAACGTCCTGACTTTC. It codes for CASSLGTSKSGANVLTF.

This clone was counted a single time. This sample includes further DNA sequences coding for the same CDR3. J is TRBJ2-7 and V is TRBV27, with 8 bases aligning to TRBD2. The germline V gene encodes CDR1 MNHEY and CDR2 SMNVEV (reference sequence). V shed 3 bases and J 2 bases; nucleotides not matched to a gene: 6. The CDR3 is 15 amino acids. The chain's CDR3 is CASSLRGVGTYEQYF. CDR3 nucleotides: TGTGCCAGCAGTTTGCGGGGGGTCGGAACCTACGAGCAGTACTTC.

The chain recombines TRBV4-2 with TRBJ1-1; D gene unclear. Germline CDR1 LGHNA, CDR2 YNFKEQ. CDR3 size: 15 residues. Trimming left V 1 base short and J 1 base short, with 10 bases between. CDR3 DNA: TGTGCCAGCAGCCAAGCGAGGGTAGAGAACACTGAAGCTTTCTTT. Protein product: CASSQARVENTEAFF.

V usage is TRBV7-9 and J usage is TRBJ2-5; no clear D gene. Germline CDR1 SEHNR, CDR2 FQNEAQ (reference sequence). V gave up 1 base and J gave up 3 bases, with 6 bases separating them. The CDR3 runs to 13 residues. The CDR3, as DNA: TGTGCCAGCAGCTTAGATGCGAAAGAGACCCAGTACTTC. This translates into CASSLDAKETQYF.

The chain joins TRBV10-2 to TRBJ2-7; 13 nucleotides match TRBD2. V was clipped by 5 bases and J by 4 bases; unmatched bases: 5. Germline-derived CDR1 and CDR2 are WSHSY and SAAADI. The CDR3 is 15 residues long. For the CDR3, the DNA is TGCGCCAGCAGTCCGTGGACTAGCGGGAGTTACGAGCAGTACTTC. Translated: CASSPWTSGSYEQYF.

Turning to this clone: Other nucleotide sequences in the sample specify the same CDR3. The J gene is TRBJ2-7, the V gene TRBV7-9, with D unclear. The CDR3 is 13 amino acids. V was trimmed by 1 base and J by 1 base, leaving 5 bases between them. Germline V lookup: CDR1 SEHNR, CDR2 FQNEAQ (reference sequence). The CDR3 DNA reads TGTGCCAGCAGCTTAGACGGGTCCTACGAGCAGTACTTC. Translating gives CASSLDGSYEQYF.

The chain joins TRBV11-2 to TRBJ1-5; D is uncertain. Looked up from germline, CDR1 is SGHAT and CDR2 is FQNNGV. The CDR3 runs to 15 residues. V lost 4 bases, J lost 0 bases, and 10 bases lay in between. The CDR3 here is CASSSFSDSNQPQHF. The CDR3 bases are TGTGCCAGCAGCTCATTTTCGGATAGCAATCAGCCCCAGCATTTT.

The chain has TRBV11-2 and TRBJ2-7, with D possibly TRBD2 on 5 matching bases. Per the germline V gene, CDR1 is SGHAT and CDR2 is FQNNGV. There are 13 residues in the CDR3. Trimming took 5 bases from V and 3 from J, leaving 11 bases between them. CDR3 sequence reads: CASSPGMDYEQYF. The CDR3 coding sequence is TGTGCCAGCAGCCCCGGGATGGACTACGAGCAGTACTTC. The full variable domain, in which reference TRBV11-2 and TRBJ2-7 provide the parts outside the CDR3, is EAGVAQSPRYKIIEKRQSVAFWCNPISGHATLYWYQQILGQGPKLLIQFQNNGVVDDSQLPKDRFSAERLKGVDSTLKIQPAKLEDSAVYLCASSPGMDYEQYFGPGTRLTVT.